The sequence of this T cell receptor (beta chain) was determined in a study of human T cells and chemical hapten exposure. There are 14 residues in the CDR3. V gave up 3 bases and J gave up 0 bases, with 8 bases separating them. MiXCR, applied by TCRdb to the RACE reads, yields one record per CDR3 protein. The sample includes about 13,000 distinct CDR3 sequences, roughly 15% of them seen just once. In its sample, this clonotype is medium-sized. The time point here: patch test 1, 2 weeks after DPC sensitization. The treatment is: therapeutic diphenylcyclopropenone sensitization with weekly scalp DPC. The rearrangement links TRBV12-3 or TRBV12-4 to TRBJ1-1; D is unresolved. The clonotype was recovered from a woman between 25 and 40 years old with alopecia areata. Some clones in this sample may be carry-over from other donors' samples. The specimen was whole blood, collected in connection with sensitization to the hapten diphenylcyclopropenone (DPC). The CDR3 reads CASSFLSMNTEAFF. CDR3 coding DNA: TGTGCCAGCAGTTTTCTCTCGATGAACACTGAAGCTTTCTTT.